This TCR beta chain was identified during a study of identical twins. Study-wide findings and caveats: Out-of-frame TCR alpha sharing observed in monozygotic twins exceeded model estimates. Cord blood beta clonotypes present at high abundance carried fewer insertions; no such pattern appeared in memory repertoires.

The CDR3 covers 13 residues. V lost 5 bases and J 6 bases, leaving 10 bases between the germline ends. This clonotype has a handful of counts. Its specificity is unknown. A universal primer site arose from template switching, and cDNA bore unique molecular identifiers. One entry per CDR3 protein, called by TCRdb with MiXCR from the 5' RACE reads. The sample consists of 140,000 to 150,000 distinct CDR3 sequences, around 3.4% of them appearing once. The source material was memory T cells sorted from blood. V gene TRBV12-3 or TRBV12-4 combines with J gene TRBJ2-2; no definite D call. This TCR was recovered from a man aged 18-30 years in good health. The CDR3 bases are TGTGCCAGCAGTCCCGGACCCCCCGGGGAGCTGTTTTTT. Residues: CASSPGPPGELFF.